Listed below are T cell receptor beta chains from one sample, sequenced in a study of blood T cell repertoires in COVID-19. Only in-frame clones appear in the TCRdb table, and some are missing; sequencing was by immunoSEQ multiplex PCR. The sample consists of 95,000 to 150,000 clones, 86% of them appearing once. The sample was peripheral blood. The source is a man aged 40-50 years with acute or convalescent COVID-19. The CDR3 runs from the conserved cysteine through the conserved F or W. Fields, in order: CDR3 DNA, CDR3 protein, V gene, J gene, D gene, clone size. The D gene is left open where the match is weak. Clone size is stated in some rows and not others, as once, few, many or a class when expanded.

cdr3_nt: TGTGCCAGCAGCTTGTTTCGGAACGGTTTAGGGGGTTACCGTTCACCCCTCCACTTT
cdr3_aa: CASSLFRNGLGGYRSPLHF
v_call: TRBV7-9
j_call: TRBJ1-6
d_call: .
clone_size: .

cdr3_nt: TGTGCCAGCAGCCAAATGGGACAGGGAGGTTCACCCCTCCACTTT
cdr3_aa: CASSQMGQGGSPLHF
v_call: TRBV9
j_call: TRBJ1-6
d_call: TRBD1
clone_size: few

cdr3_nt: TGTGCCAGCAGCTTAAGACAGAATTCTGAAGCTTTCTTT
cdr3_aa: CASSLRQNSEAFF
v_call: TRBV7-9
j_call: TRBJ1-1
d_call: .
clone_size: .

cdr3_nt: TGTGCCAGCAGCATAGCGGGAGTGTGGGGCAATGAGCAGTTCTTC
cdr3_aa: CASSIAGVWGNEQFF
v_call: TRBV7-9
j_call: TRBJ2-1
d_call: TRBD2
clone_size: .

cdr3_nt: TGTGCCAGCAGCCAAGGGACAGGGGGCGGGAGGCTGTACTTC
cdr3_aa: CASSQGTGGGRLYF
v_call: TRBV3-1/TRBV3-2
j_call: TRBJ2-5
d_call: TRBD1
clone_size: .

cdr3_nt: TGTGCCAGCCGCGGGCTCTCTGGAAACACCATATATTTT
cdr3_aa: CASRGLSGNTIYF
v_call: TRBV27
j_call: TRBJ1-3
d_call: .
clone_size: .

cdr3_nt: TGTGCCAGCACCCTCGGGACTAGCGGGGGGACCCAGTACTTC
cdr3_aa: CASTLGTSGGTQYF
v_call: TRBV6-5
j_call: TRBJ2-5
d_call: TRBD2
clone_size: .

cdr3_nt: TGTGCCAGCTCACCACCGGGACTAGGGACCGAGCAGTACTTC
cdr3_aa: CASSPPGLGTEQYF
v_call: TRBV18
j_call: TRBJ2-7
d_call: TRBD2
clone_size: .

cdr3_nt: TGTGCCAGCAGTACAGTAGAAGAGACCCAGTACTTC
cdr3_aa: CASSTVEETQYF
v_call: TRBV28
j_call: TRBJ2-5
d_call: .
clone_size: .

cdr3_nt: TGTGCCAGCAGCTTTGGCGGGACTAGCGACGAGCAGTACTTC
cdr3_aa: CASSFGGTSDEQYF
v_call: TRBV7-8
j_call: TRBJ2-7
d_call: TRBD2
clone_size: .

cdr3_nt: TGTGCCTGGAGGCGCCCCGGGACAGGGAATTCTCTCTACGAGCAGTACTTC
cdr3_aa: CAWRRPGTGNSLYEQYF
v_call: TRBV30
j_call: TRBJ2-7
d_call: TRBD1
clone_size: .